Listed below are T cell receptor beta chains from one sample, sequenced in a study of blood T cell repertoires in COVID-19. The data were produced by immunoSEQ multiplex PCR, yet TCRdb's version contains in-frame clones alone and is incomplete. Altogether 90,000 to 100,000 clones are present, 75% to 85% being singletons, with the ten largest covering approximately 25%. Sequencing input: peripheral blood. The receptors come from a man between 65 and 79 years old with acute or convalescent COVID-19. Both conserved end residues are part of each CDR3. D genes are given only for firm matches. The listing skips clone size in some rows; elsewhere it reads once, few, many or a size class.

CASSPGAHPGNTIYF	TGTGCCAGCAGCCCCGGAGCTCACCCTGGAAACACCATATATTTT	NA	TRBJ1-3	NA	TRBV9	15
CASSSTTGPYGYTF	TGTGCCAGCAGCTCGACGACAGGGCCCTATGGCTACACCTTC	TRBD1	TRBJ1-2	NA	TRBV7-2	14
CASSVRTGLSYEQYF	TGTGCCAGCAGCGTTAGGACAGGCCTCTCCTACGAGCAGTACTTC	TRBD1	TRBJ2-7	NA	TRBV9	15
CASHGVYSNQPQHF	TGTGCCAGCCACGGAGTTTATAGCAATCAGCCCCAGCATTTT	NA	TRBJ1-5	NA	TRBV6-4	14
CASSFPRLRSGNTIYF	TGTGCCAGCAGTTTTCCCCGACTGAGGTCTGGAAACACCATATATTTT	NA	TRBJ1-3	NA	TRBV28	16
CASSLPPSGELFF	TGTGCCAGCAGCTTACCTCCCTCCGGGGAGCTGTTTTTT	NA	TRBJ2-2	NA	TRBV11-3	13
CASSVGQGATEAFF	TGTGCCAGCAGCGTGGGACAGGGGGCAACTGAAGCTTTCTTT	TRBD1	TRBJ1-1	NA	TRBV28	14
CAWSVRGFREKLFF	TGTGCCTGGAGTGTGCGGGGCTTTAGGGAAAAACTGTTTTTT	NA	TRBJ1-4	few	TRBV30	14
CASSWALVGIQYF	TGTGCCAGCAGTTGGGCACTAGTGGGCATTCAGTACTTC	NA	TRBJ2-4	many	TRBV12-3/TRBV12-4	13
CASSPGTGTVNSPLHF	TGTGCCAGCAGCCCCGGGACAGGGACGGTTAATTCACCCCTCCACTTT	TRBD1	TRBJ1-6	NA	TRBV7-2	16
CASSSGTVNSPLHF	TGTGCCAGCAGCTCCGGGACTGTAAATTCACCCCTCCACTTT	NA	TRBJ1-6	once	TRBV5-8	14
CASSFLYSGSPQRGLYEQYF	TGTGCCAGCAGTTTTCTTTACAGCGGGAGCCCCCAACGGGGTTTGTACGAGCAGTACTTC	TRBD2	TRBJ2-7	NA	TRBV27	20
CASSFQGGGYQPQHF	TGTGCCAGCAGTTTTCAGGGAGGGGGGTATCAGCCCCAGCATTTT	NA	TRBJ1-5	NA	TRBV28	15
CASSTPQVSDTQYF	TGTGCCAGCAGTACCCCCCAGGTCTCAGATACGCAGTATTTT	NA	TRBJ2-3	once	TRBV6-5	14
CASSPQGDQPQHF	TGTGCCAGCAGTCCCCAGGGGGATCAGCCCCAGCATTTT	TRBD1	TRBJ1-5	NA	TRBV6-5	13
CASSFSGEETQYF	TGCGCCAGCAGCTTTTCCGGGGAAGAGACCCAGTACTTC	NA	TRBJ2-5	NA	TRBV5-1	13
CASRTGQEYEPLHF	TGCGCCAGCAGAACAGGTCAGGAATACGAACCCCTCCACTTT	NA	TRBJ1-6	few	TRBV5-1	14
CASSLGGAKETQYF	TGTGCCAGCAGCCTGGGGGGAGCCAAAGAGACCCAGTACTTC	NA	TRBJ2-5	NA	TRBV7-3	14
CASSLDRSSNQPQHF	TGTGCCAGCAGCCTCGACAGGAGTAGCAATCAGCCCCAGCATTTT	NA	TRBJ1-5	NA	TRBV7-2	15
CASSYRTGSDQPQHF	TGTGCCAGCAGTTACCGGACAGGGTCCGATCAGCCCCAGCATTTT	TRBD1	TRBJ1-5	NA	TRBV6-2/TRBV6-3	15
CASSVAGYQETQYF	TGTGCCAGCAGCGTCGCAGGGTATCAAGAGACCCAGTACTTC	NA	TRBJ2-5	few	TRBV9	14
CASWGPRGDTQYF	TGTGCCAGCTGGGGCCCCAGAGGAGATACGCAGTATTTT	NA	TRBJ2-3	few	TRBV7-9	13
CASSLDSSYGYTF	TGTGCCAGCAGTTTAGACAGTTCCTATGGCTACACCTTC	NA	TRBJ1-2	NA	TRBV12-3/TRBV12-4	13
CASSVQGQDLYNEQFF	TGTGCCAGCAGTGTTCAGGGACAGGACCTCTACAATGAGCAGTTCTTC	TRBD1	TRBJ2-1	NA	TRBV27	16
CASIAGYIYNEQFF	TGTGCCAGCATAGCGGGATACATCTACAATGAGCAGTTCTTC	TRBD2	TRBJ2-1	NA	TRBV5-5	14
CASSFGGGGQETQYF	TGTGCCAGCAGTTTTGGGGGAGGGGGCCAAGAGACCCAGTACTTC	NA	TRBJ2-5	once	TRBV27	15
CASSPEREDTQYF	TGTGCCAGCAGCCCCGAAAGGGAGGATACGCAGTATTTT	NA	TRBJ2-3	NA	TRBV7-2	13
CASSLDRGFTYEQYF	TGTGCCAGCAGTTTAGACAGGGGCTTTACCTACGAGCAGTACTTC	TRBD1	TRBJ2-7	NA	TRBV6-5	15
CASSERAYEQYF	TGTGCCAGCAGTGAACGGGCCTACGAGCAGTACTTC	NA	TRBJ2-7	few	TRBV2	12
CAWSREGGSITEAFF	TGTGCCTGGAGTCGGGAGGGTGGATCGATCACTGAAGCTTTCTTT	NA	TRBJ1-1	few	TRBV30	15
CASSLEGGRGDEQFF	TGTGCTAGCAGCTTAGAAGGCGGGAGGGGAGATGAGCAGTTCTTC	TRBD2	TRBJ2-1	few	TRBV7-7	15
CASSLLSSYNSPLHF	TGTGCCAGCAGCTTACTCAGCTCCTATAATTCACCCCTCCACTTT	NA	TRBJ1-6	few	TRBV7-3	15
CASSQVPDNSPLHF	TGCGCCAGCAGCCAAGTTCCGGATAATTCACCCCTCCACTTT	NA	TRBJ1-6	NA	TRBV4-3	14
CASSMRLAGAPGSYEQYF	TGTGCCAGTAGTATGCGACTAGCGGGAGCCCCGGGCTCCTACGAGCAGTACTTC	TRBD2	TRBJ2-7	NA	TRBV19	18
CASREPGQGDNEQFF	TGTGCCAGCAGGGAACCGGGACAGGGAGACAATGAGCAGTTCTTC	TRBD1	TRBJ2-1	once	TRBV5-8	15
CASSLMGGSYNEQFF	TGTGCCAGCAGCTTGATGGGGGGATCCTACAATGAGCAGTTCTTC	NA	TRBJ2-1	NA	TRBV7-2	15
CASSLGDRATEAFF	TGTGCCAGCAGTTTGGGGGACAGGGCGACTGAAGCTTTCTTT	TRBD1	TRBJ1-1	NA	TRBV28	14
CASSFGEQETQYF	TGTGCCAGCAGCTTTGGTGAGCAAGAGACCCAGTACTTC	NA	TRBJ2-5	NA	TRBV7-9	13
CASSPTRQAGNTIYF	TGTGCCAGCAGCCCAACGAGGCAAGCTGGAAACACCATATATTTT	NA	TRBJ1-3	NA	TRBV3-1/TRBV3-2	15
CASSLSSGYSQPQHF	TGTGCCAGCAGTTTATCATCAGGGTACAGTCAGCCCCAGCATTTT	NA	TRBJ1-5	few	TRBV28	15
CASSMVDSGGLNEQFF	TGTGCCAGTAGTATGGTTGATAGCGGGGGTCTCAATGAGCAGTTCTTC	TRBD2	TRBJ2-1	few	TRBV19	16
CATSERGGNTEAFF	TGTGCCACCAGTGAACGGGGAGGGAACACTGAAGCTTTCTTT	NA	TRBJ1-1	NA	TRBV24-1	14
CASSLNRPQETQYF	TGTGCCAGCAGTTTAAACAGGCCCCAAGAGACCCAGTACTTC	NA	TRBJ2-5	NA	TRBV27	14
CASSLQLQGPYLYGYTF	TGCGCCAGCAGCCTACAGCTACAGGGGCCTTATCTTTATGGCTACACCTTC	TRBD1	TRBJ1-2	once	TRBV4-3	17
CASRGRTSGSPNEQFF	TGCGCCAGCAGGGGTAGGACTAGCGGGAGCCCCAATGAGCAGTTCTTC	TRBD2	TRBJ2-1	NA	TRBV5-1	16
CASSFLETGELFF	TGTGCCAGCAGCTTCCTGGAGACTGGGGAGCTGTTTTTT	NA	TRBJ2-2	few	TRBV11-2	13
CASSEFRGNNEQFF	TGCGCCAGCAGTGAGTTTAGGGGTAACAATGAGCAGTTCTTC	NA	TRBJ2-1	NA	TRBV10-1	14
CASSQSIGDGGHGYTF	TGCGCCAGCAGTCAATCGATAGGCGACGGGGGGCATGGCTACACCTTC	NA	TRBJ1-2	NA	TRBV23-1	16
CASSRNSYTEAFF	TGCGCCAGCAGCCGTAATTCGTACACTGAAGCTTTCTTT	NA	TRBJ1-1	NA	TRBV5-1	13
CAWRMKGSMNEQFF	TGTGCCTGGAGGATGAAGGGGTCCATGAATGAGCAGTTCTTC	NA	TRBJ2-1	few	TRBV30	14
CASSPPTGMSTEAFF	TGTGCCAGCTCACCACCCACGGGAATGAGCACTGAAGCTTTCTTT	NA	TRBJ1-1	NA	TRBV18	15
CASSSTPVGAATNEKLFF	TGTGCCAGCAGTTCTACTCCGGTCGGTGCGGCAACTAATGAAAAACTGTTTTTT	NA	TRBJ1-4	NA	TRBV7-6	18
CASSFAGQFTEAFF	TGCGCCAGCAGCTTCGCTGGGCAGTTCACTGAAGCTTTCTTT	NA	TRBJ1-1	NA	TRBV5-1	14
CAWSVWPYGYTF	TGTGCCTGGAGTGTTTGGCCGTATGGCTACACCTTC	NA	TRBJ1-2	NA	TRBV30	12
CASSTGYMNTEAFF	TGTGCCAGCAGTACAGGATATATGAACACTGAAGCTTTCTTT	NA	TRBJ1-1	NA	TRBV6-5	14
CASSADQGAGTEAFF	TGTGCCAGCAGTGCCGATCAGGGGGCAGGCACTGAAGCTTTCTTT	TRBD1	TRBJ1-1	NA	TRBV2	15
CASRGLGQNQPQHF	TGCGCCAGCAGGGGTCTCGGACAGAATCAGCCCCAGCATTTT	NA	TRBJ1-5	NA	TRBV10-2	14
CASSIRTGLKTEAFF	TGTGCCAGTAGTATAAGGACAGGGTTGAAAACTGAAGCTTTCTTT	TRBD1	TRBJ1-1	NA	TRBV19	15
CASSQDWRTSGREGTDTQYF	TGTGCCAGCAGCCAAGATTGGCGGACTAGCGGGAGAGAGGGCACAGATACGCAGTATTTT	TRBD2	TRBJ2-3	NA	TRBV3-1/TRBV3-2	20
CSAAGDTPVRGQYF	TGCAGCGCCGCAGGGGACACCCCCGTTCGAGGGCAGTATTTT	NA	TRBJ2-3	NA	TRBV29-1	14